The 29 T cell receptor beta chains presented below share a single source sample, sequenced in a study of low-dose radiotherapy and immunotherapy resistance in tumors. Priming of first-strand cDNA relied on TRAV- and TRBV-specific primers (covering alpha and beta chains). PCR amplification of the TCRs was performed with Phusion for 15 to 25 PCR cycles, and it relied on a constant-region primer together with a V-primer adapter. Using its own MiXCR run on the reads, TCRdb lists one record per CDR3 protein. The sample consists of under 90,000 distinct CDR3 sequences, 18% of them appearing once. This sample's time point: before trial treatment. The sequences come from PBMCs, collected before treatment. The source is a male donor with prostate cancer.

There are many counts of this clonotype. This chain links TRBV7-6 with TRBJ2-2; no definite D call. Germline V gene data show CDR1 as SGHVS and CDR2 as FNYEAQ. V shed 2 bases and J shed 6 bases, with 7 bases lying between them. This CDR3 region has 13 residues. In DNA form, the CDR3 reads TGTGCCAGCAGCTTAAGAAGCCCCGGGGAGCTGTTTTTT. Translated: CASSLRSPGELFF.

A single count supports this clonotype. A read error is possible here, since a much larger clone lies one base away. The V gene is TRBV11-3, the J gene TRBJ2-5; 8 positions agree with TRBD1. Germline lookup yields CDR1 SGHNT and CDR2 YENEEA. The ends lost 5 bases at V and 4 bases at J; junction bases unmatched: 12. The CDR3 has 16 residues. In nucleotides, the CDR3 is TGTGCCAGCAGCCCAAGCTCCGGGACAGGCCTAGAGACCCAGTACTTC. This encodes CASSPSSGTGLETQYF.

This clonotype was picked up a small number of times. The chain couples TRBV19 to TRBJ1-1; the D gene is possibly TRBD1 (6 bases). Between the trimmed V and J ends, which lost 7 bases and 1 base, there was a span of 13 bases. Germline V gene data show CDR1 as LNHDA and CDR2 as SQIVND (reference sequence). The CDR3 covers 14 residues. This chain's CDR3 is CASNPQGRNTEAFF. The CDR3 DNA reads as TGTGCCAGTAACCCACAGGGACGGAACACTGAAGCTTTCTTT.

This clonotype occurred many times. V and J are TRBV10-3 and TRBJ2-3; possible D gene TRBD2, 5 bases. This CDR3 is built from 13 residues. Germline V gene sequence: CDR1 ENHRY, CDR2 SYGVKD. V dropped 6 bases and J dropped 5 bases, with 12 bases sitting between them. The CDR3 loop is CAISDYRGDTQYF. CDR3 bases: TGTGCCATCAGCGACTACCGCGGAGATACGCAGTATTTT.

This clonotype was seen many times. The genes are TRBV11-2 and TRBJ2-5; 14 bases align to TRBD2. J gave up 4 bases and V 3 bases, and 7 bases lay outside the gene matches. The CDR3 contains 17 residues. CDR1 is SGHAT and CDR2 is FQNNGV in the germline V gene. The CDR3 loop is CASSLTSGGAWAETQYF. The CDR3 DNA is TGTGCCAGCAGCTTGACTAGCGGGGGGGCTTGGGCAGAGACCCAGTACTTC.

This clonotype was recorded at least ten times. The rearrangement uses TRBV19 and TRBJ1-2, with D unresolved. Between the trimmed V and J ends, which lost 3 bases and 7 bases, there was a span of 9 bases. Germline CDR1 reads LNHDA; CDR2 reads SQIVND (reference sequence). The CDR3 runs to 12 residues. The CDR3 region is CASSIGSLGYTF. CDR3 nucleotide sequence: TGTGCCAGTAGTATCGGCAGTCTTGGCTACACCTTC.

This clonotype was observed at least ten times. V gene TRBV15 combines with J gene TRBJ2-3, with TRBD2 as a possible D gene (5 bases). V lost 1 base, J lost 6 bases, and 14 bases lay in between. The CDR3 covers 15 residues. Germline-derived CDR1 and CDR2 are LNHNV and YYDKDF (reference sequence). As DNA, the CDR3 is TGTGCCACCAGCAGAGCAAGTCCAGCGGACGATACGCAGTATTTT. Protein sequence: CATSRASPADDTQYF.

The chain combines TRBV6-5 with TRBJ2-1; no clear D gene. V shed 2 bases and J shed 6 bases, with 11 bases lying between them. Germline assignment: CDR1 MNHEY and CDR2 SVGAGI. This CDR3 comprises 14 residues. The CDR3 bases are TGTGCCAGCAGTTACAGCTTGGAGCCCAATGAGCAGTTCTTC. This codes for CASSYSLEPNEQFF.

Comments on this clonotype: It is likely a read error: a sequence one base away is far more abundant. The chain has TRBV7-2 and TRBJ2-1, with TRBD1 matching over 7 bases. The CDR3 contains 15 residues. Germline values: CDR1 SGHTA, CDR2 FQGNSA. The CDR3 sequence: CSSSLAGGFDNEQFF. CDR3 bases: TGTTCCAGCAGCTTGGCAGGGGGTTTCGACAATGAGCAGTTCTTC.

This clonotype was detected ten times or more. This chain links TRBV20-1 with TRBJ2-2, with D possibly called TRBD1 or TRBD2 (6 bases each). The CDR3 consists of 14 residues. V shed 6 bases and J shed 6 bases, with 17 bases lying between them. Germline V gene sequence: CDR1 DFQATT, CDR2 SNEGSKA (reference sequence). CDR3 coding DNA: TGCAGTGCCAAAGAGGGGGGAAGTGCCGGGGAGCTGTTTTTT. Translating it yields CSAKEGGSAGELFF.

This clonotype was counted many times. The rearrangement uses TRBV11-2 and TRBJ1-2, with TRBD1 identical over 7 bases. The CDR3 is made up of 16 amino acids. Germline loops: CDR1 SGHAT, CDR2 FQNNGV. Trimming removed 5 bases from V and 0 bases from J; junction bases left unmatched: 9. Here the CDR3 reads CASSPGLQGANYGYTF. CDR3 nucleotide sequence: TGTGCCAGCAGCCCGGGTCTCCAGGGGGCTAACTATGGCTACACCTTC.

This clonotype has a count of ten or more. J is TRBJ2-5 and V is TRBV12-3 or TRBV12-4; 9 nucleotides line up with TRBD2. The CDR3 sequence is 14 residues long. The V and J ends lost 5 bases and 5 bases, in that order; junction bases with no gene match: 6. CDR3 in DNA: TGTGCCAGCAGTGAGGCGGGGGGGAGGGAGACCCAGTACTTC. It codes for CASSEAGGRETQYF.

This clonotype was observed many times. The chain uses TRBV11-2 and TRBJ2-7, with TRBD1 matching 9 bases. Per germline, CDR1 SGHAT and CDR2 FQNNGV. This CDR3 is built from 18 residues. Germline trimming cut 5 bases from V and 1 base from J; bases unmatched to any gene: 15. The CDR3, as DNA: TGTGCCAGCAGCAAGTTCTCGGGACAGGGAAGGGGGTCCTACGAGCAGTACTTC. It encodes CASSKFSGQGRGSYEQYF.

This clonotype was seen at least ten times. The V and J genes are TRBV7-2 and TRBJ2-1; possibly TRBD1 for D (6 bases). Germline-derived CDR1 and CDR2 are SGHTA and FQGNSA. V was clipped by 11 bases and J by 6 bases, with 17 bases between them. This CDR3 is built from 13 residues. CDR3 region: CAGGRGVFNEQFF. DNA of the CDR3: TGTGCCGGGGGCCGAGGGGTCTTCAATGAGCAGTTCTTC.

This clonotype was detected many times. This rearrangement joins TRBV7-9 to TRBJ2-7, with a possible D match to TRBD2 (5 bases). The CDR3 covers 13 residues. V was shortened by 5 bases and J by 5 bases, with 13 bases between the two germline ends. The germline gives CDR1 SEHNR, CDR2 FQNEAQ (reference sequence). The CDR3 here is CASSPRGRNEQYF. CDR3 coding DNA: TGTGCCAGCAGCCCTCGAGGGCGGAACGAGCAGTACTTC.

Ten or more counts support this clonotype. V gene TRBV29-1 combines with J gene TRBJ1-5, with unresolved D. CDR1 is SQVTM, CDR2 ANQGSEA, per germline. V was cut by 5 bases and J by 1 base, with 6 bases left in between. There are 12 residues in the CDR3. In DNA, the CDR3 is TGCAGCGTTCGGGAGAGCAATCAGCCCCAGCATTTT. Translating it yields CSVRESNQPQHF.

The chain recombines TRBV20-1 with TRBJ1-5; maybe TRBD1 (6 bases). The CDR3 runs 14 residues. Per the germline V gene, CDR1 is DFQATT and CDR2 is SNEGSKA (reference sequence). V was shortened by 4 bases and J by 5 bases, with 15 bases between the two germline ends. The CDR3 protein is CSATGTYRDQPQHF. CDR3 coding DNA: TGCAGTGCTACAGGGACATACCGGGATCAGCCCCAGCATTTT.

This clonotype was detected many times. The V gene is TRBV12-3 or TRBV12-4, the J gene TRBJ2-1, with TRBD2 matching over 9 bases. J lost 6 bases, V lost 6 bases, and 6 bases had no gene match. The CDR3 is 14 residues long. Here the CDR3 reads CASSRGGGVNEQFF. In nucleotides, the CDR3 is TGTGCCAGCAGCCGGGGCGGGGGGGTCAATGAGCAGTTCTTC.

This clonotype was recorded many times. The chain links TRBV2 to TRBJ2-5; TRBD1 matches 8 bases. Trimming took 5 bases from V and 2 from J; bases not matched to a gene: 7. Germline lookup yields CDR1 SNHLY and CDR2 FYNNEI. This CDR3 region has 15 residues. CDR3 DNA: TGTGCCAGCAGTCTCGGACAGGGTTGGCAAGAGACCCAGTACTTC. This encodes CASSLGQGWQETQYF.

This clonotype was detected ten times or more. V is TRBV10-3 and J is TRBJ2-1; no reliable D call. The length of the CDR3 is 15 residues. V lost 0 bases and J lost 6, with 12 bases in between. Per the germline V gene, CDR1 is ENHRY and CDR2 is SYGVKD. CDR3 nucleotides: TGTGCCATCAGTGAGTCGATGCAGTCTGGCAATGAGCAGTTCTTC. As protein: CAISESMQSGNEQFF.

This clonotype was seen at least ten times. J is TRBJ2-7 and V is TRBV29-1; maybe TRBD1 (6 bases). CDR1 is SQVTM, CDR2 ANQGSEA, per germline. The V end was cut by 3 bases, the J end by 2 bases, with 17 bases between. The CDR3 has 15 amino acids. The CDR3 coding sequence is TGCAGCGTTGATTCCTTGTCAGGGGACCCCTACGAGCAGTACTTC. It encodes CSVDSLSGDPYEQYF.

This clonotype was counted ten times or more. This chain links TRBV13 with TRBJ2-1; D could derive from TRBD1 or TRBD2 (7 bases each). Germline V gene data show CDR1 as PRHDT and CDR2 as FYEKMQ (reference sequence). The length of the CDR3 is 22 residues. V shed 5 bases and J shed 0 bases, with 32 bases lying between them. CDR3 sequence: CASSGPRARLAGGRVSYNEQFF. CDR3 nucleotide sequence: TGTGCCAGCAGCGGTCCGAGGGCGCGACTAGCAGGGGGACGCGTCTCCTACAATGAGCAGTTCTTC. The variable domain in full, completed from reference TRBV13 and TRBJ2-1, reads AAGVIQSPRHLIKEKRETATLKCYPIPRHDTVYWYQQGPGQDPQFLISFYEKMQSDKGSIPDRFSAQQFSDYHSELNMSSLELGDSALYFCASSGPRARLAGGRVSYNEQFFGPGTRLTVL.

At least ten counts were recorded for this clonotype. The chain combines TRBV7-9 with TRBJ2-1; unclear D gene. V was pared by 5 bases and J by 4 bases, with 9 bases between. Germline lookup yields CDR1 SEHNR and CDR2 FQNEAQ (reference sequence). The CDR3 contains 13 residues. CDR3 coding DNA: TGTGCCAGCAGCCCGCCCGTTTACAATGAGCAGTTCTTC. Translation gives CASSPPVYNEQFF.

This clonotype was counted at least ten times. The V and J genes are TRBV6-2 or TRBV6-3 and TRBJ2-1, with 10 bases lining up with TRBD2. The CDR3 sequence is 15 residues long. The ends lost 6 bases at V and 2 bases at J; junction bases unmatched: 4. Germline values: CDR1 MNHEY, CDR2 SVGEGT. The CDR3 DNA is TGTGCCAGCAGCAAAACTAGCGGGGCCTACAATGAGCAGTTCTTC. Translated, it gives CASSKTSGAYNEQFF.

This clonotype was seen at least ten times. The chain couples TRBV18 to TRBJ2-2, with a weak D call TRBD1 (6 bases). Between the trimmed V and J ends, which lost 5 bases and 1 base, there was a span of 8 bases. This CDR3 is built from 14 residues. From germline, CDR1 is KGHSH and CDR2 LQKENI. This CDR3 is CASSEQGNTGELFF. In DNA, the CDR3 is TGTGCCAGCTCAGAACAGGGGAACACCGGGGAGCTGTTTTTT.

This clonotype was picked up many times. The J gene is TRBJ1-1, the V gene TRBV6-6, with D tentatively TRBD1 (5 bases). Per the germline V gene, CDR1 is MNHNY and CDR2 is SVGAGI (reference sequence). The CDR3 sequence is 14 residues long. The germline V and J ends were trimmed by 0 bases and 1 base, with 6 bases remaining between them. The CDR3 reads CASSYSTANTEAFF. CDR3 DNA: TGTGCCAGCAGTTACTCGACAGCGAACACTGAAGCTTTCTTT.

This clonotype was recorded many times. The chain has TRBV5-1 and TRBJ2-1; 11 bases align to TRBD2. The ends lost 0 bases at V and 7 bases at J; junction bases unmatched: 3. Looked up from germline, CDR1 is SGHRS and CDR2 is YFSETQ. This CDR3 has 15 amino acids. CDR3 region: CASSLGLAGRNEQFF. In DNA form, the CDR3 reads TGCGCCAGCAGCTTGGGACTAGCGGGGAGGAATGAGCAGTTCTTC.

At least ten counts were recorded for this clonotype. This rearrangement joins TRBV7-2 to TRBJ2-6; D remains unclear. CDR1 is SGHTA, CDR2 FQGNSA, per germline. The CDR3 loop spans 14 amino acids. Deletions cut 2 bases from V and 2 bases from J, with 4 bases between. The CDR3 DNA reads as TGTGCCAGCAGCTTACTTCCTGGGGCCAACGTCCTGACTTTC. Amino acids: CASSLLPGANVLTF.

This clonotype was recorded at least ten times. The chain is built from TRBV12-3 or TRBV12-4 and TRBJ1-2; TRBD1 matches 12 bases. The junction had 12 bases not matched to a gene; V was cut back by 6 bases and J by 7 bases. The CDR3 length is 16 residues. CDR3 bases: TGTGCCAGCAGCCCGCTAGGGGGACAGGGGGCCTCTGGCTACACCTTC. This gives the protein CASSPLGGQGASGYTF.